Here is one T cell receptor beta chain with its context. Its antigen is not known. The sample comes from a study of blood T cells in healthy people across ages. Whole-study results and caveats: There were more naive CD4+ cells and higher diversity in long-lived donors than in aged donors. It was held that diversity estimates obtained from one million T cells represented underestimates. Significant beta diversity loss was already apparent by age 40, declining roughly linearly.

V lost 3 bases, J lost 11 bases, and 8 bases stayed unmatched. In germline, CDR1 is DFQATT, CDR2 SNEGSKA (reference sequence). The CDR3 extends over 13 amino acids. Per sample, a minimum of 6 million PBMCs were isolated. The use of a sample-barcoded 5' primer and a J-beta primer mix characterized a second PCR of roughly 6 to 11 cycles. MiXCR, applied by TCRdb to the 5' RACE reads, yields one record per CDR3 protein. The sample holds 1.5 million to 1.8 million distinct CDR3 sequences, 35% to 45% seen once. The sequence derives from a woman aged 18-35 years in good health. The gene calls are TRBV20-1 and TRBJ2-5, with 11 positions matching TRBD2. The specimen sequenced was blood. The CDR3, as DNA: TGCAGTGCTAGTAGCGGGAGGGGTAGGGTGCAGTACTTC. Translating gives CSASSGRGRVQYF.